This T cell receptor (beta chain) was identified in a study of shared clonotypes between healthy human individuals. Whole-study findings and limits: A reduction in generation probabilities was seen for non-shared clonotypes relative to those shared by all four donors.

TCRdb's copy holds only in-frame clones and misses some; the assay was immunoSEQ multiplex PCR. The data show about a million clones, approximately 80% seen once. Germline CDR1 is MDHEN and CDR2 is SYDVKM. The CDR3 totals 13 residues. Between the trimmed V and J ends, which lost 6 bases and 7 bases, there was a span of 16 bases. As regards this clone: The antigen remains undetermined.

The origin of this receptor is a man aged 18 to 29 in good health. Some clones in this sample may be carry-over from other donors' samples. This chain links TRBV28 with TRBJ2-7, with D possibly being TRBD2 (5 bases). Sequences were obtained from memory CD4+ T cells from PBMCs. Subset noted: CD45RA-negative fraction. In DNA form, the CDR3 reads TGTGCCAGCAGGGCCGGTGGGCGAGGGGAGCAGTACTTC. Translating gives CASRAGGRGEQYF.